A selection of T cell receptor beta chains follows, all from one sample in a study of blood T cell repertoires in COVID-19. The method was immunoSEQ multiplex PCR; TCRdb's version includes in-frame clones alone and lacks a portion of them. The table lists about 220,000 clones, roughly four fifths of them singletons, with about 3% in the top ten. Sequences were obtained from peripheral blood. The receptors here all came from a young woman who had recovered from COVID-19. Both conserved end residues are part of each CDR3. Each record gives: J gene, V gene, D gene, clone size, CDR3 protein, CDR3 DNA. The D gene is left open where the match is weak. Clone size is not always given. Where it is, it says once, few, many or a class for expanded clones.

J gene: TRBJ2-3; V gene: TRBV6-5; D gene: NA; clone size: NA; CDR3 protein: CASSYSSSRAGDTQYF; CDR3 DNA: TGTGCCAGCAGTTACTCCTCGAGCAGGGCAGGCGATACGCAGTATTTT
J gene: TRBJ2-1; V gene: TRBV6-1; D gene: NA; clone size: NA; CDR3 protein: CASSETRGPYNEQFF; CDR3 DNA: TGTGCCAGCAGTGAAACGCGGGGGCCCTACAATGAGCAGTTCTTC
J gene: TRBJ2-1; V gene: TRBV5-4; D gene: NA; clone size: once; CDR3 protein: CASSLYQGAAYNEQFF; CDR3 DNA: TGTGCCAGCAGCTTGTACCAGGGTGCCGCCTACAATGAGCAGTTCTTC
J gene: TRBJ2-5; V gene: TRBV11-2; D gene: NA; clone size: few; CDR3 protein: CASSLAPETQYF; CDR3 DNA: TGTGCCAGCAGCTTAGCCCCGGAGACCCAGTACTTC
J gene: TRBJ2-2; V gene: TRBV24-1; D gene: NA; clone size: NA; CDR3 protein: CATSDSYSPRTGELFF; CDR3 DNA: TGTGCCACCAGTGATTCTTATAGCCCGCGCACCGGGGAGCTGTTTTTT
J gene: TRBJ2-1; V gene: TRBV14; D gene: NA; clone size: NA; CDR3 protein: CASSPHFSGLAYNEQFF; CDR3 DNA: TGTGCCAGCAGCCCTCACTTTTCGGGACTCGCCTACAATGAGCAGTTCTTC
J gene: TRBJ2-5; V gene: TRBV7-3; D gene: NA; clone size: NA; CDR3 protein: CASSLGQQETQYF; CDR3 DNA: TGTGCCAGCAGCTTAGGCCAACAAGAGACCCAGTACTTC
J gene: TRBJ1-6; V gene: TRBV24-1; D gene: NA; clone size: few; CDR3 protein: CATSDSGGLPLHF; CDR3 DNA: TGTGCCACCAGTGACTCTGGGGGACTGCCCCTCCACTTT
J gene: TRBJ1-3; V gene: TRBV25-1; D gene: TRBD1; clone size: many; CDR3 protein: CASGGTGEGNTIYF; CDR3 DNA: TGTGCCAGCGGCGGGACAGGGGAAGGAAACACCATATATTTT
J gene: TRBJ2-3; V gene: TRBV4-2; D gene: TRBD2; clone size: NA; CDR3 protein: CASSLGGGGTDTQYF; CDR3 DNA: TGTGCCAGCAGCCTCGGCGGGGGGGGCACAGATACGCAGTATTTT
J gene: TRBJ2-7; V gene: TRBV19; D gene: NA; clone size: NA; CDR3 protein: CASSIDRSYEQYF; CDR3 DNA: TGTGCCAGTAGTATAGATCGGTCCTACGAGCAGTACTTC
J gene: TRBJ2-7; V gene: TRBV6-1; D gene: NA; clone size: NA; CDR3 protein: CASSEQQNSYEQYF; CDR3 DNA: TGTGCCAGCAGTGAACAACAGAACTCCTACGAGCAGTACTTC
J gene: TRBJ1-1; V gene: TRBV4-1; D gene: TRBD1; clone size: NA; CDR3 protein: CASSHSTGLLNTEAFF; CDR3 DNA: TGCGCCAGCAGCCACTCGACAGGGCTTCTGAACACTGAAGCTTTCTTT
J gene: TRBJ2-3; V gene: TRBV7-3; D gene: TRBD2; clone size: once; CDR3 protein: CASSPGLAGGTQYF; CDR3 DNA: TGTGCCAGCAGCCCCGGACTAGCGGGAGGAACGCAGTATTTT
J gene: TRBJ1-2; V gene: TRBV10-3; D gene: NA; clone size: NA; CDR3 protein: CAISESTGAYGYTF; CDR3 DNA: TGTGCCATCAGTGAGTCGACAGGAGCTTATGGCTACACCTTC
J gene: TRBJ2-7; V gene: TRBV5-1; D gene: NA; clone size: NA; CDR3 protein: CASSLSTPSYEQYF; CDR3 DNA: TGCGCCAGCAGCTTGTCGACTCCCTCCTACGAGCAGTACTTC
J gene: TRBJ1-1; V gene: TRBV7-2; D gene: NA; clone size: once; CDR3 protein: CASSPQGGSEAFF; CDR3 DNA: TGTGCCAGCAGCCCACAGGGTGGATCTGAAGCTTTCTTT
J gene: TRBJ2-7; V gene: TRBV13; D gene: TRBD1; clone size: NA; CDR3 protein: CASSPRETGYEQYF; CDR3 DNA: TGTGCCAGCAGCCCGAGGGAGACAGGGTACGAGCAGTACTTC
J gene: TRBJ1-6; V gene: TRBV30; D gene: NA; clone size: once; CDR3 protein: CAWSVEDNSPLHF; CDR3 DNA: TGTGCCTGGAGTGTAGAGGATAATTCACCCCTCCACTTT
J gene: TRBJ2-1; V gene: TRBV3-1/TRBV3-2; D gene: TRBD2; clone size: NA; CDR3 protein: CASGRLAGVGDEQFF; CDR3 DNA: TGTGCCAGTGGGAGACTAGCGGGAGTAGGCGATGAGCAGTTCTTC
J gene: TRBJ2-3; V gene: TRBV24-1; D gene: NA; clone size: NA; CDR3 protein: CATSPRTDLLADTQYF; CDR3 DNA: TGTGCCACCTCCCCGCGCACAGATCTCCTCGCAGATACGCAGTATTTT
J gene: TRBJ1-5; V gene: TRBV28; D gene: TRBD1; clone size: NA; CDR3 protein: CASSPSYTGERRGPF; CDR3 DNA: TGTGCCAGCAGTCCTTCTTACACAGGGGAGAGAAGGGGTCCTTTT
J gene: TRBJ2-5; V gene: TRBV6-5; D gene: NA; clone size: NA; CDR3 protein: CASSSSSADQETQYF; CDR3 DNA: TGTGCCAGCTCTAGCTCTTCGGCGGACCAAGAGACCCAGTACTTC
J gene: TRBJ1-1; V gene: TRBV27; D gene: TRBD1; clone size: NA; CDR3 protein: CASSSGDRGNTEAFF; CDR3 DNA: TGTGCCAGCAGTTCTGGCGACAGGGGGAACACTGAAGCTTTCTTT
J gene: TRBJ2-2; V gene: TRBV24-1; D gene: NA; clone size: NA; CDR3 protein: CATSDLGGASTGELFF; CDR3 DNA: TGTGCCACCAGTGACCTGGGGGGGGCGAGCACCGGGGAGCTGTTTTTT
J gene: TRBJ2-1; V gene: TRBV7-3; D gene: TRBD1; clone size: NA; CDR3 protein: CASSLRDRADNEQFF; CDR3 DNA: TGTGCCAGCAGCCTCCGGGACAGGGCCGACAATGAGCAGTTCTTC
J gene: TRBJ2-3; V gene: TRBV6-5; D gene: NA; clone size: once; CDR3 protein: CASSYSAGGTDTQYF; CDR3 DNA: TGTGCCAGCAGTTACTCCGCAGGGGGCACAGATACGCAGTATTTT
J gene: TRBJ1-1; V gene: TRBV28; D gene: TRBD1; clone size: NA; CDR3 protein: CASSRGWGYRGGTEAFF; CDR3 DNA: TGTGCCAGCAGCCGAGGCTGGGGATACAGGGGTGGGACTGAAGCTTTCTTT
J gene: TRBJ1-4; V gene: TRBV11-2; D gene: NA; clone size: NA; CDR3 protein: CASRADRTTNEKLFF; CDR3 DNA: TGTGCCAGCAGGGCTGACAGGACAACTAATGAAAAACTGTTTTTT
J gene: TRBJ1-1; V gene: TRBV4-1; D gene: NA; clone size: NA; CDR3 protein: CASHRTPGTEAFF; CDR3 DNA: TGCGCCAGCCACAGGACCCCCGGCACTGAAGCTTTCTTT
J gene: TRBJ1-1; V gene: TRBV6-2/TRBV6-3; D gene: TRBD1; clone size: NA; CDR3 protein: CASSRTGKGEAFF; CDR3 DNA: TGTGCCAGCAGCAGGACAGGGAAAGGTGAAGCTTTCTTT
J gene: TRBJ2-7; V gene: TRBV2; D gene: NA; clone size: once; CDR3 protein: CASSERLGAYEQYF; CDR3 DNA: TGTGCCAGCAGTGAAAGGCTAGGCGCCTACGAGCAGTACTTC
J gene: TRBJ1-1; V gene: TRBV28; D gene: TRBD1; clone size: once; CDR3 protein: CASILSGGAEAFF; CDR3 DNA: TGTGCCAGCATTCTTTCAGGGGGCGCGGAAGCTTTCTTT
J gene: TRBJ2-3; V gene: TRBV6-5; D gene: NA; clone size: NA; CDR3 protein: CASSPSRAPDTQYF; CDR3 DNA: TGTGCCAGCAGTCCCTCGAGAGCCCCAGATACGCAGTATTTT
J gene: TRBJ2-7; V gene: TRBV23-1; D gene: NA; clone size: NA; CDR3 protein: CASSPQGTVSYEQYF; CDR3 DNA: TGCGCCAGCAGTCCCCAGGGGACGGTCTCCTACGAGCAGTACTTC
J gene: TRBJ2-3; V gene: TRBV10-3; D gene: TRBD2; clone size: NA; CDR3 protein: CAISESREGPAADTQYF; CDR3 DNA: TGTGCCATCAGTGAGTCACGGGAGGGGCCTGCCGCAGATACGCAGTATTTT
J gene: TRBJ2-1; V gene: TRBV4-2; D gene: TRBD2; clone size: NA; CDR3 protein: CASSQNQIAGGVHNEQFF; CDR3 DNA: TGTGCCAGCAGCCAAAACCAAATAGCGGGAGGGGTTCACAATGAGCAGTTCTTC
J gene: TRBJ2-3; V gene: TRBV14; D gene: NA; clone size: NA; CDR3 protein: CASSGRYASTDTQYF; CDR3 DNA: TGTGCCAGCAGCGGGAGGTACGCTAGCACAGATACGCAGTATTTT
J gene: TRBJ2-5; V gene: TRBV18; D gene: TRBD1; clone size: once; CDR3 protein: CASSNRGQQETQYF; CDR3 DNA: TGTGCCAGCTCAAACCGGGGACAGCAAGAGACCCAGTACTTC
J gene: TRBJ2-7; V gene: TRBV11-2; D gene: TRBD2; clone size: NA; CDR3 protein: CASSSTRGAYEQYF; CDR3 DNA: TGTGCCAGCAGCTCAACCCGGGGGGCCTACGAGCAGTACTTC
J gene: TRBJ1-3; V gene: TRBV9; D gene: TRBD1; clone size: NA; CDR3 protein: CASSVGTGNSGNTIYF; CDR3 DNA: TGTGCCAGCAGCGTGGGGACAGGGAACTCTGGAAACACCATATATTTT
J gene: TRBJ1-1; V gene: TRBV28; D gene: NA; clone size: few; CDR3 protein: CASSLSVRGTEAFF; CDR3 DNA: TGTGCCAGCAGTTTATCGGTAAGGGGCACTGAAGCTTTCTTT
J gene: TRBJ2-7; V gene: TRBV27; D gene: TRBD2; clone size: medium-sized; CDR3 protein: CASSIYSGRKGTYEQYF; CDR3 DNA: TGTGCCAGCAGTATTTATAGCGGGAGAAAGGGAACCTACGAGCAGTACTTC
J gene: TRBJ2-5; V gene: TRBV9; D gene: TRBD2; clone size: NA; CDR3 protein: CASSARTSGEETQYF; CDR3 DNA: TGTGCCAGCAGCGCGAGGACTAGCGGGGAAGAGACCCAGTACTTC
J gene: TRBJ2-5; V gene: TRBV5-4; D gene: TRBD1; clone size: NA; CDR3 protein: CASSKGTGEETQYF; CDR3 DNA: TGTGCCAGCAGCAAAGGGACAGGGGAAGAGACCCAGTACTTC
J gene: TRBJ2-2; V gene: TRBV11-2; D gene: TRBD1; clone size: NA; CDR3 protein: CASSSQGTAGELFF; CDR3 DNA: TGTGCCAGCAGCTCACAGGGGACGGCCGGGGAGCTGTTTTTT